These 3 T cell receptor beta chains came from one sample sequenced in a study of cytomegalovirus exposure and HLA in healthy donors. Both 60 Vbeta primers and 13 Jbeta primers went into the PCR. Data came from immunoSEQ multiplex PCR; TCRdb stores just in-frame clones and leaves some out. The repertoire holds 150,000 to 200,000 clones, with 80% as singletons. Material for sequencing was PBMCs. The receptors shown here come from a young man in good health and CMV-seropositive.

CDR3 amino acids: CASSLSAGEFYEQYF. CDR3 DNA sequence: TGTGCCAGCAGCTTATCGGCAGGGGAGTTCTACGAGCAGTACTTC. The rearrangement joins TRBV7-2 to TRBJ2-7; D possibly corresponds to TRBD1 (6 bases). Between the trimmed V and J ends, which lost 2 bases and 3 bases, there was a span of 14 bases. In germline, CDR1 is SGHTA, CDR2 FQGNSA. CDR3 length: 15 residues.

The chain joins TRBV7-6 to TRBJ1-6, with D possibly TRBD1 on 5 matching bases. Per germline, CDR1 SGHVS and CDR2 FNYEAQ. This CDR3 contains 17 residues. V was pared by 4 bases and J by 7 bases, with 20 bases between. As DNA, the CDR3 is TGTGCCAGCAGCTGGGCAGGGCCGGATGGGGAAAATTCACCCCTCCACTTT. It is translated as CASSWAGPDGENSPLHF.

The gene calls are TRBV11-2 and TRBJ2-7, with a possible D match to TRBD1 (5 bases). This CDR3 region has 17 residues. Trimming stripped 2 bases from V and 2 bases from J, with 19 bases between. Germline lookup yields CDR1 SGHAT and CDR2 FQNNGV. The CDR3 region is CASSLTFRQSLTYEQYF. CDR3 DNA sequence: TGTGCCAGCAGCTTAACCTTTAGACAGTCTCTAACCTACGAGCAGTACTTC.